Sequencing of this T cell receptor (beta chain) was carried out in a study of blood T cell repertoires in COVID-19. Study overall: The United States, Italy and Spain supplied acute and convalescent COVID-19 samples. The analysed material was cDNA or gDNA that came from T cells, B-cell-depleted T cells, or PBMCs.

Original analysis: From reference gene primer amplification, estimates of nucleated cell counts were derived. Measured with immunoSEQ multiplex PCR; TCRdb has only the in-frame clones, and not every one. For V, J and clone size, that table is used; D and trimming come from the DNA. The sample has about 99,000 clones; roughly 79% are singletons. Patients of the Seattle cohort, enrolled during active infection, were followed longitudinally. Germline lookup yields CDR1 KGHSH and CDR2 LQKENI. The CDR3 sequence is 13 residues long. Between the trimmed V and J ends, which lost 3 bases and 4 bases, there was a span of 10 bases.

Sequencing was performed on peripheral blood. This chain joins TRBV18 and TRBJ2-7; possibly TRBD1 for D (5 bases). The TCR sequence derives from a man aged 80 or over with COVID-19, enrolled during active disease. CDR3 sequence reads: CASSPTQGYEQYF. DNA for the CDR3: TGTGCCAGCTCACCGACCCAGGGATACGAGCAGTACTTC.